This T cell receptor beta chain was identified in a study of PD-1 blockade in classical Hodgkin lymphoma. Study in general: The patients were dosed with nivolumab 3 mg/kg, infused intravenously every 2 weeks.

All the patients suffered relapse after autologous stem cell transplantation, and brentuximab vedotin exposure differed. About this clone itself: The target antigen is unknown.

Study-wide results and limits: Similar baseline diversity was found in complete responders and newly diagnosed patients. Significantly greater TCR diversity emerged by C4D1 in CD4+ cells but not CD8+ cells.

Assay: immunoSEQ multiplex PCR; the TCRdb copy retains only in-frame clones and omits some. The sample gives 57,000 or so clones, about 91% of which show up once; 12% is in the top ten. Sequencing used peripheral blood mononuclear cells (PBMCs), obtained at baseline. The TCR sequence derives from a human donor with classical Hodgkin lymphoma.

The CDR3 protein is CASSRDSIYEQYF. The CDR3 region has the DNA TGTGCCAGCAGCAGGGACTCGATCTACGAGCAGTACTTC. This chain uses TRBV6-6 with TRBJ2-7; the D gene is possibly TRBD2 (6 bases). Per the germline V gene, CDR1 is MNHNY and CDR2 is SVGAGI (reference sequence). The CDR3 is 13 amino acids. V shed 6 bases and J shed 3 bases, with 12 bases lying between them.